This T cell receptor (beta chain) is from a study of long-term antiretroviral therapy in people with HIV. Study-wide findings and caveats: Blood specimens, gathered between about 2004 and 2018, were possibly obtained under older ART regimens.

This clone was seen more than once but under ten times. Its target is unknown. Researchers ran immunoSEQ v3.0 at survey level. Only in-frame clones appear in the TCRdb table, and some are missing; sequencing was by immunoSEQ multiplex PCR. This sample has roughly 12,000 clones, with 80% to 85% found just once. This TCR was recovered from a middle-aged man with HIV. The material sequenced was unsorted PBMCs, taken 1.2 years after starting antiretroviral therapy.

This CDR3 is CASSMGYTEAFF. CDR3 in DNA: TGTGCCAGCAGTATGGGGTACACTGAAGCTTTCTTT. The J gene is TRBJ1-1, the V gene TRBV25-1, with no clear D. V lost 5 bases to trimming and J lost 3 bases, with 7 bases between them. The CDR3 is 12 amino acids. CDR1 is MGHDK, CDR2 SYGVNS, per germline.